These 2 T cell receptor beta chains were all obtained from the same sample, sequenced in a study of glioma-infiltrating T cells. The iRepertoire nested amplicon-rescue multiplex PCR amplified TCR alpha and beta CDR3s from RNA. TCRdb reprocessed the multiplex PCR reads with MiXCR, giving one entry per CDR3 protein. The sample lists tens of thousands of distinct CDR3 sequences; 20% to 25% were seen once. Sequencing input: glioma tissue, nonneoplastic brain tissue, or PBMCs (not recorded which). The receptors were gathered from a human donor with low-grade glioma or glioblastoma, undergoing nonglioma brain surgery, or in good health (not recorded which).

This clonotype was seen ten or more times. The J gene is TRBJ1-5, the V gene TRBV6-1; possible D gene TRBD1, 6 bases. V dropped 7 bases and J dropped 6 bases, with 10 bases sitting between them. In germline, CDR1 is MNHNS, CDR2 SASEGT. The CDR3 runs 12 residues. The CDR3: CASKQGSQPQHF. The CDR3 DNA is TGTGCCAGCAAGCAGGGGTCTCAGCCCCAGCATTTT.

In its sample, this clonotype was seen many times. V is TRBV19 and J is TRBJ1-5; 8 bases agree with TRBD1. From germline, CDR1 is LNHDA and CDR2 SQIVND (reference sequence). V gave up 8 bases and J gave up 5 bases; unmatched junction bases: 8. This CDR3 is built from 14 residues. The CDR3 protein is CASSRTGSYQPQHF. The DNA for the CDR3 is TGTGCCAGTTCCCGGACAGGGTCTTATCAGCCCCAGCATTTT. The full variable domain, its missing parts supplied by reference TRBV19 and TRBJ1-5, is DGGITQSPKYLFRKEGQNVTLSCEQNLNHDAMYWYRQDPGQGLRLIYYSQIVNDFQKGDIAEGYSVSREKKESFPLTVTSAQKNPTAFYLCASSRTGSYQPQHFGDGTRLSIL.